The source of this TCR beta chain is a study of T cells in Graves' hyperthyroidism and ophthalmopathy. As for the study in general: Upon initial diagnosis and before any treatment, peripheral blood was collected.

CDR3 length equals 16 residues. Germline values: CDR1 SEHNR, CDR2 FQNEAQ (reference sequence). V lost 7 bases, J lost 0 bases, and 17 bases lay in between. This clonotype was recorded many times. The TCR beta CDR3 regions underwent amplification using RNA transcripts as the source. TCR CDR3 regions were first amplified by RT-PCR with HTBI primers. TCRdb ran MiXCR on the multiplex PCR reads and lists one entry per CDR3 protein. Among about 200,000 distinct CDR3 sequences, less than 20% were seen once, and the ten largest hold 53%. The chain carries TRBV7-9 and TRBJ2-3; tentatively, D is TRBD1 (5 bases). This TCR was sampled from a woman aged 50 to 60 with Graves' hyperthyroidism. Sequenced material: blood. The DNA for the CDR3 is TGTGCCAGCACCTACGGGCAGGGTCCAAGCACAGATACGCAGTATTTT. Its protein is CASTYGQGPSTDTQYF.